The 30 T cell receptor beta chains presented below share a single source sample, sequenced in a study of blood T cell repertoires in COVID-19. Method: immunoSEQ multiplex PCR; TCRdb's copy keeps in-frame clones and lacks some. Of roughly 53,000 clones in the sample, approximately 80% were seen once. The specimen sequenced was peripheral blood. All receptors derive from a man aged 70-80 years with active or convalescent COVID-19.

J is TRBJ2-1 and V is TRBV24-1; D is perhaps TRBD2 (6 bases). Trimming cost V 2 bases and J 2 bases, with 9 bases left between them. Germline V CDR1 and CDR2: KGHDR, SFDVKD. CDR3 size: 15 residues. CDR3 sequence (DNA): TGTGCCACCAGTGATTCGGCGGGACCCTACAATGAGCAGTTCTTC. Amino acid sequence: CATSDSAGPYNEQFF.

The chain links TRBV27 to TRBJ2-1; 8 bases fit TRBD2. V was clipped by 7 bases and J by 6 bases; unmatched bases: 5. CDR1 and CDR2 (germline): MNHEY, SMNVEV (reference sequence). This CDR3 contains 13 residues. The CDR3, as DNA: TGTGCCAGCACGAGACTAGCGAGCAATGAGCAGTTCTTC. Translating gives CASTRLASNEQFF.

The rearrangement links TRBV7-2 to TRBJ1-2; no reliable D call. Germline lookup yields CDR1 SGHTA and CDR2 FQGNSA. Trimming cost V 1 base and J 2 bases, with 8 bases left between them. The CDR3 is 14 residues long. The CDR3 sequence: CASSLENTNYGYTF. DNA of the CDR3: TGTGCCAGCAGCTTAGAAAACACCAACTATGGCTACACCTTC.

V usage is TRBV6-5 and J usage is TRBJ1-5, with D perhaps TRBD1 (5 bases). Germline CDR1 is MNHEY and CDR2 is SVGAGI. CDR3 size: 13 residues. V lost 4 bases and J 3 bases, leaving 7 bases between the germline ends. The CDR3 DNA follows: TGTGCCAGCAGTTTCAGGGACAATCAGCCCCAGCATTTT. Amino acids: CASSFRDNQPQHF.

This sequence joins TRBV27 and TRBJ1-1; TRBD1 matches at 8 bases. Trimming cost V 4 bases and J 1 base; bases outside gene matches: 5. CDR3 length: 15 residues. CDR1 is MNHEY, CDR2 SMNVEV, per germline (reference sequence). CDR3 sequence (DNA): TGTGCCAGCAGTTGGAACGGACAGGGGAACACTGAAGCTTTCTTT. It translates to CASSWNGQGNTEAFF.

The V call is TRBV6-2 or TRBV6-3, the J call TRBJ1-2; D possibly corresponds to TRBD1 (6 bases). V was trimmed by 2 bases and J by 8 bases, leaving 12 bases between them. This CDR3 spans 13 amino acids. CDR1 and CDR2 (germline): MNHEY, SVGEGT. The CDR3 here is CASSYGGQGGYTF. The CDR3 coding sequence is TGTGCCAGCAGTTACGGGGGCCAAGGGGGCTACACCTTC.

The CDR3 DNA is TGTGCCAGCAGCTCGCGGCGGGGGCTTAAAGAGACCCAGTACTTC. Encoded protein: CASSSRRGLKETQYF. This chain connects TRBV7-2 to TRBJ2-5, with a tentative D call TRBD2 (7 bases). CDR1 is SGHTA and CDR2 is FQGNSA in the germline V gene. This CDR3 region has 15 residues. The V end was cut by 4 bases, the J end by 3 bases, with 15 bases between.

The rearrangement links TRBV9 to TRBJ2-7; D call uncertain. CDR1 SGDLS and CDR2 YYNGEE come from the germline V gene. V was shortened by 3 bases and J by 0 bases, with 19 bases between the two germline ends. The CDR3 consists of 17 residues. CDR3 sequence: CASSAEAIPPFSYEQYF. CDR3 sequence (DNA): TGTGCCAGCAGCGCAGAGGCCATCCCCCCCTTCTCCTACGAGCAGTACTTC. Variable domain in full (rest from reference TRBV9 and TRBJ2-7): DSGVTQTPKHLITATGQRVTLRCSPRSGDLSVYWYQQSLDQGLQFLIQYYNGEERAKGNILERFSAQQFPDLHSELNLSSLELGDSALYFCASSAEAIPPFSYEQYFGPGTRLTVT.

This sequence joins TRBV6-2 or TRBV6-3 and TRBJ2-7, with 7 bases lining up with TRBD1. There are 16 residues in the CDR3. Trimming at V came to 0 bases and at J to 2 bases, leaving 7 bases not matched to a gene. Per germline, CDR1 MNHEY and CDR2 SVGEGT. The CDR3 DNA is TGTGCCAGCAGTTACTCGAAAGGGGGCAGCACCTACGAGCAGTACTTC. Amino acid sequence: CASSYSKGGSTYEQYF.

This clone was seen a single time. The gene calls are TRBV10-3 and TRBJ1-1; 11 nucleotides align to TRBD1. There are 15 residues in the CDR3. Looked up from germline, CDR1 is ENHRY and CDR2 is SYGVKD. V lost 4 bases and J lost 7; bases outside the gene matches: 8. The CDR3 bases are TGTGCCATCAGTGTTTGGGACAGGGGGAAGGGTGAAGCTTTCTTT. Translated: CAISVWDRGKGEAFF.

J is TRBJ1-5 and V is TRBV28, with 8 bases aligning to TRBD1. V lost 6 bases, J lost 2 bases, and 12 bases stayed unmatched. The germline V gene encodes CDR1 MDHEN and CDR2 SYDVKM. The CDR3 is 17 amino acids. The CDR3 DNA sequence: TGTGCCAGCAGCGCTCAGGGTGGACAGGGTGGCAATCAGCCCCAGCATTTT. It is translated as CASSAQGGQGGNQPQHF.

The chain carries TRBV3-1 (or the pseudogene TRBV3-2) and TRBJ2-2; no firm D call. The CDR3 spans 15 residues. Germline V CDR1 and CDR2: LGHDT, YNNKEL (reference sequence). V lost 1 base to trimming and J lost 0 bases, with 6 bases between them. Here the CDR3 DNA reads TGTGCCAGCAGCCAAGGCAGGACGAACACCGGGGAGCTGTTTTTT. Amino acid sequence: CASSQGRTNTGELFF.

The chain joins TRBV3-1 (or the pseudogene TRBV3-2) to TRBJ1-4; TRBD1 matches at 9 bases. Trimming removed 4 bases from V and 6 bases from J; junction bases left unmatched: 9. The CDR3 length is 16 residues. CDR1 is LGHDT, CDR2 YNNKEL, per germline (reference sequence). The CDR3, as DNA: TGTGCCAGCAGCCCCCTAATGAGACAGGGGGATGAAAAACTGTTTTTT. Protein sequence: CASSPLMRQGDEKLFF.

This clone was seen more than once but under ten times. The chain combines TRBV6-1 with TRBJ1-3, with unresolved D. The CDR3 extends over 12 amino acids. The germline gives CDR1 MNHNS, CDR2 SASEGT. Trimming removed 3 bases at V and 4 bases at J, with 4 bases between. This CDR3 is CASSDEGNTIYF. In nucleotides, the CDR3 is TGTGCCAGCAGTGATGAGGGAAACACCATATATTTT.

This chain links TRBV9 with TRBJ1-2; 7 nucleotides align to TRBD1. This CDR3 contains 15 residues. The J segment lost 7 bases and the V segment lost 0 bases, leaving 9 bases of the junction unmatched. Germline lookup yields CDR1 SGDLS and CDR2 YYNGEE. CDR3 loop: CASSVESGGYSGYTF. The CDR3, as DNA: TGTGCCAGCAGCGTAGAGTCAGGGGGGTATAGTGGCTACACCTTC.

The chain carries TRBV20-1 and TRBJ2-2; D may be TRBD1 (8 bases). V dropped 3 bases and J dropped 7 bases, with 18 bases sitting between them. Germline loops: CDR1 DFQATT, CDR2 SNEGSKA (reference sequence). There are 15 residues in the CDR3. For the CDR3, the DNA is TGCAGTGCTAGTCCCTTGGACAGGGACTACGGGGAGCTGTTTTTT. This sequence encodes CSASPLDRDYGELFF.

The DNA of the CDR3 is TGTGCCAGCTCACCACCTGGAACTAGCGGGGGGTACAATGAGCAGTTCTTC. Translation: CASSPPGTSGGYNEQFF. The rearrangement joins TRBV18 to TRBJ2-1; 12 bases line up with TRBD2. Germline lookup yields CDR1 KGHSH and CDR2 LQKENI. The junction had 4 bases not matched to a gene; V was cut back by 0 bases and J by 4 bases. The CDR3 contains 17 residues.

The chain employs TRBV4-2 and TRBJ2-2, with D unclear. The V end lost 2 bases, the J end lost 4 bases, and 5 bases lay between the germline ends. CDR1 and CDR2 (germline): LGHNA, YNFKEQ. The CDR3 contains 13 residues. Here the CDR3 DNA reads TGTGCCAGCAGCCAAATCCGCACCGGGGAGCTGTTTTTT. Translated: CASSQIRTGELFF.

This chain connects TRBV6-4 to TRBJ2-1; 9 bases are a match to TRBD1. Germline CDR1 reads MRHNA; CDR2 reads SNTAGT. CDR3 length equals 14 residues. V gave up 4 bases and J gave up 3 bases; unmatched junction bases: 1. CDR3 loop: CASSAGQGYNEQFF. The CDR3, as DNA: TGTGCCAGCAGTGCGGGACAGGGCTACAATGAGCAGTTCTTC.

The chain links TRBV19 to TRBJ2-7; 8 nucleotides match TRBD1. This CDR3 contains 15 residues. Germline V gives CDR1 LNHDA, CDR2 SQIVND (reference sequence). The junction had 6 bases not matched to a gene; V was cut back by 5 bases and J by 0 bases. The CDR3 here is CASSSTGTGSYEQYF. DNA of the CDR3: TGTGCCAGTAGTTCTACGGGGACAGGCTCCTACGAGCAGTACTTC.

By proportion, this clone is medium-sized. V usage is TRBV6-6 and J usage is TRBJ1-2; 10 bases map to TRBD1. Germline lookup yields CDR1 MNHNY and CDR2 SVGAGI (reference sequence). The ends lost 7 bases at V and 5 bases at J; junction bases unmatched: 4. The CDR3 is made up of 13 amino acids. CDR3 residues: CASNPGQGYGYTF. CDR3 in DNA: TGTGCCAGCAACCCGGGACAGGGGTATGGCTACACCTTC.

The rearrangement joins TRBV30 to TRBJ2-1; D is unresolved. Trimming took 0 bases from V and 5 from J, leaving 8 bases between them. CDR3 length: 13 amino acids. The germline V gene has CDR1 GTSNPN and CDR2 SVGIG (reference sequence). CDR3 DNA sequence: TGTGCCTGGAGTGTAATTAGCAACAATGAGCAGTTCTTC. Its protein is CAWSVISNNEQFF.

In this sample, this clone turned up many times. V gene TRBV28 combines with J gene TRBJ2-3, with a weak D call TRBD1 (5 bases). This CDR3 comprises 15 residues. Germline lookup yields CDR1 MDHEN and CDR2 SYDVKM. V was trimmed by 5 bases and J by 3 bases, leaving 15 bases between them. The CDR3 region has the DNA TGTGCCAGCAGTGCCCCACAGGAGTTGACAGATACGCAGTATTTT. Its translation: CASSAPQELTDTQYF.

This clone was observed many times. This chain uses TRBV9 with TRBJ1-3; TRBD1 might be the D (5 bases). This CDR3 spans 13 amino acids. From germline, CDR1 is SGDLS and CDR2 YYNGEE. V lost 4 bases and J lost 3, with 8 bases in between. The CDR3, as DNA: TGTGCCAGCAGCCGGGGGGATGGAAACACCATATATTTT. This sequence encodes CASSRGDGNTIYF. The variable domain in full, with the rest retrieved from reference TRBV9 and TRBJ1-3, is DSGVTQTPKHLITATGQRVTLRCSPRSGDLSVYWYQQSLDQGLQFLIQYYNGEERAKGNILERFSAQQFPDLHSELNLSSLELGDSALYFCASSRGDGNTIYFGEGSWLTVV.

The CDR3 loop is CASRSDASGNTIYF. CDR3 sequence (DNA): TGTGCCAGCAGGTCAGATGCCTCTGGAAACACCATATATTTT. This sequence joins TRBV5-5 and TRBJ1-3; D call uncertain. The CDR3 covers 14 residues. Germline V gene data show CDR1 as SGHKS and CDR2 as YYEKEE (reference sequence). V was shortened by 5 bases and J by 0 bases, with 9 bases between the two germline ends.

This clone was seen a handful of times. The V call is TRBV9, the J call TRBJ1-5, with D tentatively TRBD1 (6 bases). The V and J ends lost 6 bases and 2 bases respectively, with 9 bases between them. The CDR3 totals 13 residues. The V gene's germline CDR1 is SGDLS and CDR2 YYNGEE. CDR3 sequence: CASNRDGNQPQHF. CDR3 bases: TGTGCCAGCAACAGGGACGGCAATCAGCCCCAGCATTTT.

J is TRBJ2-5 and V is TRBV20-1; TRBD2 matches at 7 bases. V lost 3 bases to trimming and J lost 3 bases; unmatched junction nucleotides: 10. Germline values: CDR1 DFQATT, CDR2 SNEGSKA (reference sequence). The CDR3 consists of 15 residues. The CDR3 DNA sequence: TGCAGTGCTAGTCAGCCGATAGCGGGTAAAGAGACCCAGTACTTC. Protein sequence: CSASQPIAGKETQYF.

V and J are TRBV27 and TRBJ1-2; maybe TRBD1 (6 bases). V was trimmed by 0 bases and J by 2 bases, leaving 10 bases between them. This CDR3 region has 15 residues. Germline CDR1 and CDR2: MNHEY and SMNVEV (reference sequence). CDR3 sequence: CASSLSWDTNYGYTF. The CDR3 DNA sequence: TGTGCCAGCAGTTTATCTTGGGACACCAACTATGGCTACACCTTC.

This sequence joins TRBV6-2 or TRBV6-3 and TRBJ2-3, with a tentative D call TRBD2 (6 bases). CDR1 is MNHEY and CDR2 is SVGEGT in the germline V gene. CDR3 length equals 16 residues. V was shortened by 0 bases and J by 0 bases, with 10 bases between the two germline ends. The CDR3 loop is CASSYSSGTSTDTQYF. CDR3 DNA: TGTGCCAGCAGTTACTCCTCCGGGACTAGCACAGATACGCAGTATTTT.

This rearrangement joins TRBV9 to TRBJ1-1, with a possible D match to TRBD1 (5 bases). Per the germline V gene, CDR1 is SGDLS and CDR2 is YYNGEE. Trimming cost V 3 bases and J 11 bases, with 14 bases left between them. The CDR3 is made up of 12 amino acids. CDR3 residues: CASSAGGPTAFF. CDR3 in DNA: TGTGCCAGCAGCGCGGGGGGTCCTACCGCTTTCTTT.